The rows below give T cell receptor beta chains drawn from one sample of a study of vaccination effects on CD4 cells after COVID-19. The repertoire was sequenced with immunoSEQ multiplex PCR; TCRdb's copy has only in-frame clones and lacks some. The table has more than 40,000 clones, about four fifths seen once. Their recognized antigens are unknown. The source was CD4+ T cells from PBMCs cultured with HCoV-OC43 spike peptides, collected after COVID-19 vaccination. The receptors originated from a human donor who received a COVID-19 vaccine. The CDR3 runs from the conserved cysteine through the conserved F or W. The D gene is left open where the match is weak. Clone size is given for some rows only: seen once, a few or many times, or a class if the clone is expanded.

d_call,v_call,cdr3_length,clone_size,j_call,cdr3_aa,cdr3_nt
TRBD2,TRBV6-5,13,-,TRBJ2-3,CASSSGRADTQYF,TGTGCCAGCAGTTCCGGGAGGGCAGATACGCAGTATTTT
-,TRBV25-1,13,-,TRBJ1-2,CASSIRESYGYTF,TGTGCCAGCAGTATTCGGGAATCCTATGGCTACACCTTC
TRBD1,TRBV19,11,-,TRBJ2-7,CATQGAYEQYF,TGTGCCACGCAGGGGGCGTACGAGCAGTACTTC
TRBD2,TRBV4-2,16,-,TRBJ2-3,CASSHWGGGDTDTQYF,TGTGCCAGCAGCCATTGGGGCGGGGGGGACACAGATACGCAGTATTTT
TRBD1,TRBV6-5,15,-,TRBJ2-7,CASSRTRDRAYEQYF,TGTGCCAGCAGTCGAACCCGGGACAGGGCCTACGAGCAGTACTTC
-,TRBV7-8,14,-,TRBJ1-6,CASSPTRGNSPLHF,TGTGCCAGCAGCCCGACTCGGGGGAATTCACCCCTCCACTTT
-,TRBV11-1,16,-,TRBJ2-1,CASSLFPWTEYNEQFF,TGTGCCAGCAGCTTATTTCCTTGGACGGAGTACAATGAGCAGTTCTTC
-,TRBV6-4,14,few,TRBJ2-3,CASSELGGTDTQYF,TGTGCCAGCAGTGAGTTGGGGGGCACAGATACGCAGTATTTT
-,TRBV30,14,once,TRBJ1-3,CAWRGPSSGNTIYF,TGTGCCTGGAGGGGACCCAGCTCTGGAAACACCATATATTTT
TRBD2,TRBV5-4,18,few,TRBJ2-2,CASSPGTSGILGTGELFF,TGTGCCAGCAGCCCCGGGACTAGCGGGATTCTAGGCACCGGGGAGCTGTTTTTT
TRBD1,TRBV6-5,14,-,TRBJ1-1,CASRDRGLNTEAFF,TGTGCCAGCCGGGACAGGGGCTTAAACACTGAAGCTTTCTTT
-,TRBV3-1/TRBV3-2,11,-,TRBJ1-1,CASSSQGAAFF,TGTGCCAGCAGCAGTCAGGGTGCGGCTTTCTTT
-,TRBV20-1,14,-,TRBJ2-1,CSASRGALGNEQFF,TGCAGTGCTAGTCGGGGGGCGCTGGGAAATGAGCAGTTCTTC
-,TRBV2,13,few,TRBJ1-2,CASTGLTNYGYTF,TGTGCCAGCACGGGCCTCACGAACTATGGCTACACCTTC
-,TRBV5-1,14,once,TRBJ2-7,CASSLGGTNYEQYF,TGCGCCAGCAGCTTGGGGGGTACAAACTACGAGCAGTACTTC
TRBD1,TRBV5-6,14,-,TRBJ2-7,CASSFWDRVYEQYF,TGTGCCAGCAGCTTTTGGGACAGGGTGTACGAGCAGTACTTC
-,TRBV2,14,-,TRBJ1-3,CASSVGLSGNTIYF,TGTGCCAGCAGCGTGGGACTTTCTGGAAACACCATATATTTT
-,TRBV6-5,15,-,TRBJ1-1,CASSYTTYYNTEAFF,TGTGCCAGCAGTTACACCACATATTATAACACTGAAGCTTTCTTT
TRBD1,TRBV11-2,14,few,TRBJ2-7,CASSRPDRAYEQYF,TGTGCCAGCAGCCGCCCGGACAGGGCCTACGAGCAGTACTTC
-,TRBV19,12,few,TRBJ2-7,CASSQSSYEQYF,TGTGCCAGTAGTCAGAGCTCCTACGAGCAGTACTTC
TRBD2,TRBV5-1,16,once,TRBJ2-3,CASSPRTSGSTDTQYF,TGCGCCAGCAGCCCAAGGACTAGCGGGAGTACAGATACGCAGTATTTT
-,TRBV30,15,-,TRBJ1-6,CAWNLQSSYNSPLHF,TGTGCCTGGAACCTACAGAGCTCCTATAATTCACCCCTCCACTTT
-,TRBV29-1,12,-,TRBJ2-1,CSVEGDFNEQFF,TGCAGCGTAGAAGGAGATTTCAATGAGCAGTTCTTC
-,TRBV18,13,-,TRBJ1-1,CASSNGAATEAFF,TGTGCCAGCTCAAACGGGGCGGCCACTGAAGCTTTCTTT
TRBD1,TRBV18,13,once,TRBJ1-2,CASSTTGDPGYTF,TGTGCCAGCTCAACGACAGGGGATCCGGGCTACACCTTC
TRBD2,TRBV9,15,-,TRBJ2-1,CASSPPSGVYNEQFF,TGTGCCAGCAGCCCCCCTAGCGGGGTTTACAATGAGCAGTTCTTC
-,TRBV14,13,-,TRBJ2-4,CASSRSGADIQYF,TGTGCCAGCAGCCGTTCAGGGGCGGACATTCAGTACTTC
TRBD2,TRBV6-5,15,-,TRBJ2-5,CASRPGLAGGETQYF,TGTGCCAGCAGACCGGGACTAGCGGGAGGAGAGACCCAGTACTTC
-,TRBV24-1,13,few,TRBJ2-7,CATSDPPGYEQYF,TGTGCCACCAGTGACCCCCCAGGGTACGAGCAGTACTTC
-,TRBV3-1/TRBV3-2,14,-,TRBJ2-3,CASSLGPPTDTQYF,TGTGCCAGCAGCTTAGGACCGCCCACAGATACGCAGTATTTT
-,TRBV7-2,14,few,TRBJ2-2,CASSLSGSTGELFF,TGTGCCAGCAGCTTATCCGGAAGCACCGGGGAGCTGTTTTTT
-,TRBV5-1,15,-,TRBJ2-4,CASSLVGGGENIQYF,TGCGCCAGCAGCTTGGTCGGGGGTGGCGAAAACATTCAGTACTTC
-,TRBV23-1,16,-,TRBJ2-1,CASSHRRYTFYNEQFF,TGCGCCAGCAGTCATCGGAGGTATACCTTTTACAATGAGCAGTTCTTC
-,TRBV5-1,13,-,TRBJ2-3,CASSLTVADTQYF,TGCGCCAGCAGCTTGACTGTAGCTGATACGCAGTATTTT
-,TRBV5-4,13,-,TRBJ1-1,CASRQWWNTEAFF,TGTGCCAGCAGGCAATGGTGGAACACTGAAGCTTTCTTT
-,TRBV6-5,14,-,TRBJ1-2,CASSREGGFYGYTF,TGTGCCAGCAGTAGAGAGGGGGGCTTCTATGGCTACACCTTC
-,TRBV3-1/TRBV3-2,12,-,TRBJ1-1,CASRPMNTEAFF,TGTGCCAGCAGGCCGATGAACACTGAAGCTTTCTTT
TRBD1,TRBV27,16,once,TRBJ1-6,CASSLTGTGRHSPLHF,TGTGCCAGCAGTTTAACCGGGACAGGGAGACACTCACCCCTCCACTTT
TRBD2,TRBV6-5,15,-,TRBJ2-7,CASSLRQRGSYEQYF,TGTGCCAGCAGTCTCCGTCAGCGGGGGTCCTACGAGCAGTACTTC
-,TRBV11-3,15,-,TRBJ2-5,CASSPTGQYQETQYF,TGTGCCAGCAGCCCGACGGGCCAGTACCAAGAGACCCAGTACTTC
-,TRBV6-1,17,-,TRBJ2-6,CASSEVPLFSGANVLTF,TGTGCCAGCAGTGAAGTCCCCCTCTTCTCTGGGGCCAACGTCCTGACTTTC
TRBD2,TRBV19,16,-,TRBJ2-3,CASSIGLAGGTDTQYF,TGTGCCAGTAGTATCGGACTAGCGGGGGGCACAGATACGCAGTATTTT
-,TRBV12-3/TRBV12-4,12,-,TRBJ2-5,CASSLYQETQYF,TGTGCCAGCAGTTTATATCAAGAGACCCAGTACTTC
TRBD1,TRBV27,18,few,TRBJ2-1,CASAAGTGAISSYNEQFF,TGTGCCAGCGCAGCCGGGACAGGGGCTATAAGCTCCTACAATGAGCAGTTCTTC
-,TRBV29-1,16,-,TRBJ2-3,CSVEVRRQANTDTQYF,TGCAGCGTTGAAGTCCGCCGACAGGCTAACACAGATACGCAGTATTTT
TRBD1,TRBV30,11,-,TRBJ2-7,CAWSLTGGMYF,TGTGCCTGGAGTCTAACAGGGGGCATGTACTTC
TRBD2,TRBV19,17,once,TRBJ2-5,CASSTRLGLASQETQYF,TGTGCCAGTAGTACCCGCCTGGGACTAGCGAGCCAAGAGACCCAGTACTTC
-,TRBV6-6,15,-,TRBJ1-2,CASSFPGRNAAGYTF,TGTGCCAGCAGTTTCCCAGGACGTAATGCGGCTGGCTACACCTTC
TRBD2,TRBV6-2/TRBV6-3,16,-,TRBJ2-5,CASSKPGLADKETQYF,TGTGCCAGCAGTAAACCGGGACTAGCGGACAAAGAGACCCAGTACTTC
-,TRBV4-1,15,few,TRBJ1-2,CASSQSRGGLYGYTF,TGCGCCAGCAGCCAATCCCGTGGGGGCCTCTATGGCTACACCTTC
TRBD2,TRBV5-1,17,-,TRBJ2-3,CASSLGVSGSNADTQYF,TGCGCCAGCAGCTTAGGAGTTAGCGGGAGTAACGCAGATACGCAGTATTTT
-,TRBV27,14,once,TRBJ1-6,CASRADSYNSPLHF,TGTGCCAGCAGGGCCGACTCCTATAATTCACCCCTCCACTTT